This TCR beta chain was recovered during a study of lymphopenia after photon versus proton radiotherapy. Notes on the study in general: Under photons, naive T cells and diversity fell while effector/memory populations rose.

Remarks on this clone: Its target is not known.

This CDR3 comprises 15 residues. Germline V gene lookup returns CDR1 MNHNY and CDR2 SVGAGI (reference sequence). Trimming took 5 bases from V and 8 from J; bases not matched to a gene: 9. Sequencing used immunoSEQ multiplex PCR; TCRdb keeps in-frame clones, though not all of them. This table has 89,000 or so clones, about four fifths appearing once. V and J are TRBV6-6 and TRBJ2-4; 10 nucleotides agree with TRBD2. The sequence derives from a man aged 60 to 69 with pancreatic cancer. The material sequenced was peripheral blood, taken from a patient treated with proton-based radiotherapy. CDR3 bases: TGTGCCAGCAGTCCTTATAGCGGGAGGTTCTACATTCAGTACTTC. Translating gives CASSPYSGRFYIQYF.